This T cell receptor (beta chain) stems from a study of shared clonotypes between healthy human individuals. Study-wide context: A donor's plate count was three for CD4 naive and three for CD4 memory; CD8 naive had two and CD8 memory one. Points from the study as a whole: Read depth was anticipated to influence clonotype sharing among donors.

TCRdb's copy holds only in-frame clones and misses some; the assay was immunoSEQ multiplex PCR. Of more than 400,000 clones listed, about 96% are singletons. With regard to this clone: No antigen is known for it.

The CDR3 consists of 14 residues. Germline CDR1 and CDR2: SNHLY and FYNNEI. Trimming cost V 5 bases and J 6 bases, with 16 bases left between them. The chain joins TRBV2 to TRBJ1-2; D gene ambiguous. The sample consisted of naive CD4+ T cells sorted from blood. Subset described: CD45RA+ positively selected. This clonotype was obtained from a woman aged 30 to 39 in good health. The CDR3 loop reads CASSQLRSRDGYTF. The CDR3 region has the DNA TGTGCCAGCAGTCAGCTCAGGTCACGGGATGGCTACACCTTC.